The clone carrying this T cell receptor (beta chain) was detected a few times. Its matching antigen is unknown. Trimming pared 0 bases from V and 2 bases from J, leaving 10 bases between. Germline V gene data show CDR1 as SGDLS and CDR2 as YYNGEE. The CDR3 is 15 amino acids. A J-beta primer mix and a sample-barcoded 5' primer were used in a second PCR of roughly 7 to 12 cycles. Each CDR3 protein gets one entry after TCRdb re-called the 5' RACE reads with MiXCR. Of about 1 million distinct CDR3 sequences listed, 40% to 45% were seen once; the top ten hold approximately 20%. All donors came from Russia, were Caucasian and healthy, and spanned ages about 6 to 100. Per individual sample, total RNA of at least 5.5 micrograms was extracted. The entry originates in a study of blood T cells in healthy people across ages. Broader study findings: Naive and antigen-experienced cells could not be conclusively compared, given unsorted PBMCs. While age rose, TCR beta diversity per million T cells dropped in a roughly linear way.

This TCR was recovered from a woman aged 60-70 years in good health. The gene calls are TRBV9 and TRBJ2-3; D might be TRBD2 (5 bases). Sequences were obtained from blood. The CDR3 here is CASSVVDSDTDTQYF. CDR3 DNA sequence: TGTGCCAGCAGCGTAGTGGATAGCGACACAGATACGCAGTATTTT.